This passage covers 28 T cell receptor beta chains from one sample sequenced in a study of prognosis after radiotherapy for stage I lung cancer. The genomic DNA TCR beta CDR3 region underwent two rounds of multiplex PCR. Initially, in first-round PCR, primers specific to each TRBV and TRBJ gene were used. From the multiplex PCR reads, TCRdb called clonotypes with MiXCR, one entry per CDR3 protein. Of over 20,000 distinct CDR3 sequences in the sample, around 36% were seen once. Source: PBMCs, taken before or after stereotactic body radiation therapy (not recorded which). These receptors were obtained from a donor older than 45 with non-small cell lung cancer.

This clonotype appeared a few times. Just one base apart from a much larger clone, this may be a read error. The rearrangement joins TRBV6-1 to TRBJ2-5; D not resolved. The germline gives CDR1 MNHNS, CDR2 SASEGT. This CDR3 region has 13 residues. V gave up 6 bases and J gave up 1 base, with 9 bases separating them. In DNA, the CDR3 is TGTGCCAGCAGCCTACGTACCCAAGAGACCCAGTACTTC. Amino acids: CASSLRTQETQYF.

The rearrangement joins TRBV10-2 to TRBJ2-7, with 14 bases matching TRBD2. CDR1 is WSHSY, CDR2 SAAADI, per germline. The CDR3 has 16 residues. The V gene end was trimmed by 6 bases and the J gene end by 3 bases; junction bases not matched to a gene: 7. This CDR3 is CASRTAGTSGSYEQYF. As DNA, the CDR3 is TGCGCCAGCAGAACTGCCGGGACTAGCGGGAGCTACGAGCAGTACTTC.

As regards this clonotype: This likely traces to a read error, being one base from a far larger clone. The rearrangement links TRBV6-4 to TRBJ1-1; 8 bases are shared with TRBD1. The V segment lost 5 bases and the J segment 5 bases; nucleotides outside the gene matches: 13. Looked up from germline, CDR1 is MRHNA and CDR2 is SNTAGT. CDR3 size: 16 residues. CDR3 loop: CASSHRDRYFTTEAFF. In DNA, the CDR3 is TGTGCCAGCAGTCACCGGGACAGGTACTTTACTACTGAAGCTTTCTTT.

This clonotype was observed at least ten times. The chain uses TRBV5-1 and TRBJ2-2; no reliable D call. The V gene lost 0 bases and the J gene lost 4 bases, with 10 bases spanning the gap. This CDR3 contains 15 residues. Germline V lookup: CDR1 SGHRS, CDR2 YFSETQ. CDR3 protein: CASSLARTLTGELFF. The CDR3 DNA sequence: TGCGCCAGCAGCTTGGCCCGGACCCTCACCGGGGAGCTGTTTTTT.

This clonotype has a count of ten or more. The chain links TRBV28 to TRBJ2-5; 9 bases match TRBD1. Trimming removed 5 bases from V and 3 bases from J; junction bases left unmatched: 7. Per germline, CDR1 MDHEN and CDR2 SYDVKM. The CDR3 has 15 amino acids. CDR3 bases: TGTGCCAGCAGTGGATCGGACAGGGGCGAAGAGACCCAGTACTTC. This codes for CASSGSDRGEETQYF.

This clonotype has just one count. V and J are TRBV5-1 and TRBJ1-1; no clear D. Trimming pared 2 bases from V and 0 bases from J, leaving 8 bases between. CDR3 size: 14 residues. CDR1 SGHRS and CDR2 YFSETQ come from the germline V gene. CDR3 DNA sequence: TGCGCCAGCAGCTTTACGGGGATGAACACTGAAGCTTTCTTT. Its protein is CASSFTGMNTEAFF.

In regard to this clonotype: A single base is all that separates this from a far larger clone, so a read error is likely. The chain uses TRBV6-5 and TRBJ2-3, with 10 positions matching TRBD2. The CDR3 covers 17 residues. With 5 bases clipped from V and 1 base from J, the junction kept 9 bases outside the gene matches. Looked up from germline, CDR1 is MNHEY and CDR2 is SVGAGI. This chain's CDR3 is CASSRPTSGIGTDTQYF. The CDR3 DNA reads as TGTGCCAGCAGTCGACCAACTAGCGGGATAGGCACAGATACGCAGTATTTT.

This clonotype has ten or more counts. The chain uses TRBV4-3 and TRBJ1-6, with a tentative D call TRBD1 (5 bases). The CDR3 length is 16 residues. Germline CDR1 reads LGHNA; CDR2 reads YSLEER. The V end lost 2 bases, the J end lost 8 bases, and 16 bases lay between the germline ends. The CDR3, as DNA: TGCGCCAGCAGCCAATCCCCCGGGCGCAGGGATTCACCCCTCCACTTT. Encoded protein: CASSQSPGRRDSPLHF.

The chain recombines TRBV15 with TRBJ1-5, with D possibly matching TRBD1 (6 bases). The DNA end favors TRBJ2-3, so the J call may be wrong. The CDR3 runs to 17 residues. Looked up from germline, CDR1 is LNHNV and CDR2 is YYDKDF (reference sequence). The CDR3, as DNA: TGTGCCACCAGCAGAGATCCGACAGGAAATAGCAATCATCCCCAGTATTTT. Translated, it gives CATSRDPTGNSNHPQYF.

This clonotype was detected ten times or more. V and J are TRBV12-3 or TRBV12-4 and TRBJ1-1; 9 nucleotides line up with TRBD1. V was pared by 6 bases and J by 4 bases, with 6 bases of the junction left unmatched. The CDR3 is 14 residues long. The CDR3 sequence is CASRRDRASTEAFF. The DNA of the CDR3 is TGTGCCAGCAGGAGGGACAGGGCGAGCACTGAAGCTTTCTTT.

V and J are TRBV3-1 and TRBJ2-1, with D perhaps matching TRBD1 (6 bases). CDR3 length equals 15 residues. The V and J ends lost 2 bases and 5 bases respectively, with 13 bases between them. From germline, CDR1 is LGHDT and CDR2 YNNKEL (reference sequence). The CDR3 is CASSQRGGENNEQFF. CDR3 in DNA: TGTGCCAGCAGCCAAAGAGGGGGAGAAAACAATGAGCAGTTCTTC.

As regards this clonotype: A far more abundant clone sits one base away, making this likely a read error. The rearrangement uses TRBV12-3 or TRBV12-4 and TRBJ2-3, with TRBD2 matching over 10 bases. The CDR3 is 15 residues long. V was pared by 5 bases and J by 6 bases, with 8 bases of the junction left unmatched. The CDR3 loop is CASSEVLAGADTQYF. Here the CDR3 DNA reads TGTGCCAGCAGTGAAGTGCTAGCGGGAGCTGATACGCAGTATTTT.

The table lists this clonotype with many counts. The rearrangement links TRBV19 to TRBJ2-4, with 8 positions matching TRBD1. The germline V gene encodes CDR1 LNHDA and CDR2 SQIVND (reference sequence). Germline trimming cut 3 bases from V and 8 bases from J; bases unmatched to any gene: 12. This CDR3 comprises 16 residues. The CDR3 protein is CASSIRAGGARDIQYF. CDR3 nucleotide sequence: TGTGCCAGTAGTATTAGGGCAGGGGGCGCTCGGGACATTCAGTACTTC.

The rearrangement links TRBV19 to TRBJ2-2, with D possibly matching TRBD2 (5 bases). Trimming shortened V by 5 bases and J by 7 bases, and 8 bases separated the two germline ends. Germline V CDR1 and CDR2: LNHDA, SQIVND (reference sequence). The CDR3 is 12 residues long. The chain's CDR3 is CASSAEVGELFF. In DNA, the CDR3 is TGTGCCAGTAGTGCGGAGGTCGGGGAGCTGTTTTTT.

The J gene is TRBJ1-3, the V gene TRBV7-8; no clear D gene. The CDR3 is made up of 14 amino acids. In germline, CDR1 is SGHVS, CDR2 FQNEAQ. V was cut by 5 bases and J by 0 bases, with 8 bases left in between. CDR3 bases: TGTGCCAGCAGCCGATTAGTCTCTGGAAACACCATATATTTT. Translated, it gives CASSRLVSGNTIYF.

This clonotype has a count of ten or more. The chain is built from TRBV24-1 and TRBJ1-2; D is unclear. Between the trimmed V and J ends, which lost 4 bases and 8 bases, there was a span of 10 bases. Germline CDR1 KGHDR, CDR2 SFDVKD. The CDR3 sequence is 12 residues long. In nucleotides, the CDR3 is TGTGCCACCAGTGAACCCAATGCCGGCTACACCTTC. It is translated as CATSEPNAGYTF.

This clonotype was found many times. The chain recombines TRBV7-8 with TRBJ2-3; TRBD2 might be the D (5 bases). The CDR3 spans 17 residues. The V end was cut by 0 bases, the J end by 4 bases, with 17 bases between. Germline lookup yields CDR1 SGHVS and CDR2 FQNEAQ. The CDR3 DNA sequence: TGTGCCAGCAGCTTAGCGCGGGTCCCCCGAAGGGCAGATACGCAGTATTTT. Translating it yields CASSLARVPRRADTQYF.

This clonotype was seen only a few times. This clone may be a read error of a much larger clone one base away. V and J are TRBV28 and TRBJ1-1, with TRBD1 matching over 12 bases. The CDR3 consists of 16 residues. Germline V gene lookup returns CDR1 MDHEN and CDR2 SYDVKM. The V gene end was trimmed by 10 bases and the J gene end by 3 bases; junction bases not matched to a gene: 12. Here the CDR3 DNA reads TGTGCCAACAGCCTGCCGGGACAGGGGGCGGACACTGAAGCTTTCTTT. As protein: CANSLPGQGADTEAFF.

V and J are TRBV25-1 and TRBJ2-1; a possible D gene is TRBD1 (6 bases). Trimming took 7 bases from V and 6 from J, leaving 13 bases between them. The CDR3 runs to 13 residues. Germline CDR1 and CDR2: MGHDK and SYGVNS. CDR3 coding DNA: TGTGCCAGCAATGATGGACAGACCAATGAGCAGTTCTTC. This sequence encodes CASNDGQTNEQFF. Supplemented by reference TRBV25-1 and TRBJ2-1, the full variable domain reads EADIYQTPRYLVIGTGKKITLECSQTMGHDKMYWYQQDPGMELHLIHYSYGVNSTEKGDLSSESTVSRIRTEHFPLTLESARPSHTSQYLCASNDGQTNEQFFGPGTRLTVL.

This clonotype has just a few counts. A junction boundary mismatches the germline segment, possibly from a read error. This chain joins TRBV28 and TRBJ1-1; D possibly corresponds to TRBD1 (5 bases). The length of the CDR3 is 15 residues. Germline values: CDR1 MDHEN, CDR2 SYDVKM. CDR3: CVSRRDSPVGTEAFF. The CDR3 DNA follows: TGTGTCAGCAGAAGGGACTCACCCGTTGGGACTGAAGCTTTCTTT.

There are many counts of this clonotype. This chain joins TRBV3-1 and TRBJ1-5; D might be TRBD1 (5 bases). This CDR3 spans 13 amino acids. Deletions cut 4 bases from V and 11 bases from J, with 15 bases between. The germline CDR1 and CDR2 sequences are LGHDT and YNNKEL (reference sequence). CDR3 protein: CASSPGTGQAQHF. The CDR3 coding sequence is TGTGCCAGCAGCCCCGGGACCGGCCAGGCCCAGCATTTT.

The sample holds many counts of this clonotype. The V call is TRBV20-1, the J call TRBJ1-1, with 10 nucleotides matching TRBD1. This CDR3 region has 15 residues. CDR1 DFQATT and CDR2 SNEGSKA come from the germline V gene (reference sequence). Trimming removed 0 bases from V and 7 bases from J; junction bases left unmatched: 8. The CDR3 bases are TGCAGTGCTAGAGATAGACAGGGGGCCCGTGGTGAAGCTTTCTTT. This encodes CSARDRQGARGEAFF.

In its sample, this clonotype was seen many times. V and J are TRBV2 and TRBJ2-7; either TRBD1 or TRBD2 may supply D (5 bases each). The CDR3 sequence is 15 residues long. The germline CDR1 and CDR2 sequences are SNHLY and FYNNEI. With 3 bases removed from V and 1 base from J, the gap between germline ends came to 13 bases. The CDR3 loop reads CASSEDTSSSYEQYF. CDR3 in DNA: TGTGCCAGCAGTGAGGACACTAGTTCTTCCTACGAGCAGTACTTC.

Turning to this clonotype: This sequence is one base from a far larger clone and is likely a read error. The chain couples TRBV6-5 to TRBJ2-2; perhaps TRBD1 as D (6 bases). Per germline, CDR1 MNHEY and CDR2 SVGAGI. This CDR3 region has 13 residues. With 9 bases removed from V and 4 bases from J, the gap between germline ends came to 12 bases. The CDR3 region is CARGAQITGELFF. DNA for the CDR3: TGTGCCAGGGGGGCGCAGATCACCGGGGAGCTGTTTTTT.

Remarks on this clonotype: A much larger clone lies one base from this, so it may be a read error. CDR3 protein: CDSSRFPNPETQYF. DNA of the CDR3: TGTGACAGTAGTCGGTTCCCAAACCCGGAGACCCAGTACTTC. This chain connects TRBV19 to TRBJ2-5; no firm D call. Germline lookup yields CDR1 LNHDA and CDR2 SQIVND (reference sequence). This CDR3 has 14 amino acids.

This clonotype occurred many times. This chain joins TRBV12-3 or TRBV12-4 and TRBJ2-7; a weak D match, TRBD2 (7 bases). The CDR3 is made up of 12 amino acids. The germline V and J ends were trimmed by 3 bases and 12 bases, with 15 bases remaining between them. DNA for the CDR3: TGTGCCAGCAGTTTTACGGGGGGCGATCGGTACTTC. Amino acids: CASSFTGGDRYF.

This clonotype was seen at least ten times. This rearrangement joins TRBV28 to TRBJ1-1, with a possible D match to TRBD1 (5 bases). The CDR3 is made up of 18 amino acids. Trimming left V 1 base short and J 0 bases short, with 18 bases between. Germline V gives CDR1 MDHEN, CDR2 SYDVKM. CDR3 protein: CASSLSPLGTGMNTEAFF. The CDR3 coding sequence is TGTGCCAGCAGTTTATCGCCTTTGGGTACAGGAATGAACACTGAAGCTTTCTTT.

This clonotype was detected ten times or more. The J gene is TRBJ2-4, the V gene TRBV11-3; D might be TRBD1 or TRBD2, each matching 5 bases. The CDR3 totals 16 residues. From germline, CDR1 is SGHNT and CDR2 YENEEA. The V and J ends lost 5 bases and 2 bases respectively, with 16 bases between them. CDR3 sequence reads: CASSHWWDETKNIQYF. In DNA form, the CDR3 reads TGTGCCAGCAGCCACTGGTGGGACGAGACCAAAAACATTCAGTACTTC.